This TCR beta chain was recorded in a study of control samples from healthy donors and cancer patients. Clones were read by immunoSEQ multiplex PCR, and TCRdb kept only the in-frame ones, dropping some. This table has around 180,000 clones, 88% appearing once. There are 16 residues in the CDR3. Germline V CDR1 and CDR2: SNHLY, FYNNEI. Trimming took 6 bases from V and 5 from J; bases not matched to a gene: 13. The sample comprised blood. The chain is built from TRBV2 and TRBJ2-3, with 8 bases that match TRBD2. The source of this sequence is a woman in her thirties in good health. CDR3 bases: TGTGCCAGCAGCCGAACCGTACTAGCGGAGGGAGATACGCAGTATTTT. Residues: CASSRTVLAEGDTQYF.